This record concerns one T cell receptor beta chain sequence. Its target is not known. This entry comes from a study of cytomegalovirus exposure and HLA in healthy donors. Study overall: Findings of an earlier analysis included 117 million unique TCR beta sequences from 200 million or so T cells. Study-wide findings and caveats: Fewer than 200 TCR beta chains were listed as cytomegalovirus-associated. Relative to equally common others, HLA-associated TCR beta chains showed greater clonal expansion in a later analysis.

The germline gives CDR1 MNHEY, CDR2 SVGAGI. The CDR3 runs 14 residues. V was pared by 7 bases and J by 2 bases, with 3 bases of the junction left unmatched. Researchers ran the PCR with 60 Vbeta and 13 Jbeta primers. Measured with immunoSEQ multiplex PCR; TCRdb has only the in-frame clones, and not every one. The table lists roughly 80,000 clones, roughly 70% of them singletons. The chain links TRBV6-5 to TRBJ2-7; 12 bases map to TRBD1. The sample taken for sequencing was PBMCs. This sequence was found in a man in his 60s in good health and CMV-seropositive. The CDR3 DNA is TGTGCCAGCACCGGGACAGGGGGCCCCTACGAGCAGTACTTC. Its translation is CASTGTGGPYEQYF.